This T cell receptor beta chain was identified during a study of blood T cell repertoires in COVID-19. Study summary: Material from acute and convalescent COVID-19 was sourced from the United States, Italy and Spain.

Per the study methods: Reference gene primers were amplified, and this amplification served to estimate nucleated cell counts. This table comes from immunoSEQ multiplex PCR, and its TCRdb copy is limited to in-frame clones, with some not included. That table supplies the V and J calls and clone size; D and trimming were determined from the DNA. The sample has 250,000 to 300,000 clones, 85% to 90% seen once. The CDR3 contains 15 residues. Unmatched junction bases numbered 1, after V lost 0 bases and J lost 1 base. Germline CDR1 and CDR2: SGHRS and YFSETQ. Enrollees, about 18 to 89 years old, lived in around 23 US areas. To note about this clone: The same CDR3 also results from other DNA sequences found in this sample.

The sequence was collected from a man between 18 and 29 years old who had recovered from COVID-19. The genes are TRBV5-1 and TRBJ2-3, with 8 bases lining up with TRBD1. The material sequenced was PBMCs or T cells enriched from blood (not recorded which). This CDR3 is CASSLAGGRTDTQYF. The DNA of the CDR3 is TGCGCCAGCAGCTTGGCAGGGGGCCGCACAGATACGCAGTATTTT.